This T cell receptor (beta chain) was identified in a study of blood T cells in healthy people across ages. V shed 6 bases and J shed 8 bases, with 14 bases lying between them. From germline, CDR1 is MNHEY and CDR2 SMNVEV (reference sequence). This CDR3 has 14 amino acids. A note on this clonotype: Antigen specificity is unknown.

The second PCR ran 7 to 11 cycles with a sample-barcoded 5' primer and J-beta primers. MiXCR, applied by TCRdb to the 5' RACE reads, yields one record per CDR3 protein. The data show around 900,000 distinct CDR3 sequences, with about 51% seen just once and about a fifth held by the top ten. Broader study findings: There was a strong correlation between TCR beta diversity and naive T cell percentage. Versus aged donors, long-lived donors had higher diversity and more naive CD4+ cells.

Russia was home to the donors, healthy Caucasian individuals aged roughly 6 to 95. The specimen was blood. This receptor was identified in a woman aged 55 to 70 in good health. The chain recombines TRBV27 with TRBJ1-6, with unresolved D. The CDR3 region has the DNA TGTGCCAGCAGCCCTAGGAGGTCGGATTCACCCCTCCACTTT. Encoded protein: CASSPRRSDSPLHF.